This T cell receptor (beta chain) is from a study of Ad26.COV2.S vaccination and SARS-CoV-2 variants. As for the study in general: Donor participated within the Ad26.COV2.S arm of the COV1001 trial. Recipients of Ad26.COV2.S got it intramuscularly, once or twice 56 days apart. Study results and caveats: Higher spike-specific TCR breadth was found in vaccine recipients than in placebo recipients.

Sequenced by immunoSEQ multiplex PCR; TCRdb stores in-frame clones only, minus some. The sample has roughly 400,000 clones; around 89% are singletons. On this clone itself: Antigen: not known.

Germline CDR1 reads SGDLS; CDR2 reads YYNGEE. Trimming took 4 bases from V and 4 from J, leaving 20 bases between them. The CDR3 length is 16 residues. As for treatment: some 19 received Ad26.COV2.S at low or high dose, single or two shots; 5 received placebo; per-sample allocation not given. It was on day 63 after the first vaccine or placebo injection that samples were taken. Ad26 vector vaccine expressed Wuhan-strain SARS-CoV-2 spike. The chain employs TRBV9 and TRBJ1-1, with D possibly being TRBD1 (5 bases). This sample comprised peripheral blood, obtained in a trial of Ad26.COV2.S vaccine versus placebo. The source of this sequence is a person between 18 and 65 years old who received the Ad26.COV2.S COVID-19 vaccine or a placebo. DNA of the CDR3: TGTGCCAGCAGCCCTAACGCCGGGACGCAGGGCACTGAAGCTTTCTTT. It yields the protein CASSPNAGTQGTEAFF.